These 6 T cell receptor beta chains originate from one sample sequenced in a study of T cell repertoires and HLA-DP antigens. Their target antigens are unknown. TCRdb keeps only in-frame clones here, not all; method: immunoSEQ multiplex PCR. The sample contains about 110,000 clones, about 91% of which appear only once. Sequencing was carried out using CD4+ T cells from PBMCs. Every receptor here comes from a woman aged 18-35 years in good health and CMV-seronegative.

V and J are TRBV6-1 and TRBJ1-2; weak D call: TRBD1 (6 bases). CDR1 is MNHNS and CDR2 is SASEGT in the germline V gene. This CDR3 comprises 16 residues. V lost 1 base to trimming and J lost 2 bases, with 14 bases between them. The CDR3 loop is CASSEGQGIKNYGYTF. CDR3 bases: TGTGCCAGCAGTGAAGGTCAGGGGATTAAGAACTATGGCTACACCTTC.

The J gene is TRBJ1-3, the V gene TRBV21-1; the table's D call, TRBD1, has no DNA check behind it. TRBV21-1 is labeled a pseudogene. The CDR3 has 14 amino acids. The CDR3 DNA is TGTGCCAGCGCCGGACAGGGGAATGTAGGGACCATATATTTT. Translation: CASAGQGNVGTIYF.

The J gene is TRBJ2-7, the V gene TRBV28, with D possibly matching TRBD1 (5 bases). The CDR3 consists of 12 residues. V dropped 5 bases and J dropped 4 bases, with 9 bases sitting between them. CDR1 and CDR2 from the germline V gene are MDHEN and SYDVKM. CDR3 nucleotide sequence: TGTGCCAGCAGTAGCAGGGTATACGAGCAGTACTTC. Protein product: CASSSRVYEQYF.

The DNA for the CDR3 is TGTGCCAGCAGCTTACCAACACCTGGATATGGCTACACCTTC. Its translation is CASSLPTPGYGYTF. V usage is TRBV7-9 and J usage is TRBJ1-2; D remains unclear. The V gene's germline CDR1 is SEHNR and CDR2 FQNEAQ (reference sequence). The CDR3 consists of 14 residues. V was trimmed by 2 bases and J by 5 bases, leaving 12 bases between them.

The CDR3 coding sequence is TGTGCCAGCAGCTTAGTACAGGGGTTTGATCAGCCCCAGCATTTT. As protein: CASSLVQGFDQPQHF. The rearrangement links TRBV7-6 to TRBJ1-5, with 7 bases aligning to TRBD1. The germline V gene has CDR1 SGHVS and CDR2 FNYEAQ. The CDR3 runs to 15 residues. V lost 1 base and J lost 5; bases outside the gene matches: 5.

Here the CDR3 reads CAISEPLGGQAEAFF. In DNA, the CDR3 is TGTGCCATCAGTGAGCCCCTGGGAGGACAGGCTGAAGCTTTCTTT. This chain joins TRBV10-3 and TRBJ1-1, with 7 bases that match TRBD1. V dropped 2 bases and J dropped 6; count of bases not matched to a gene: 9. The CDR3 contains 15 residues. In germline, CDR1 is ENHRY, CDR2 SYGVKD.